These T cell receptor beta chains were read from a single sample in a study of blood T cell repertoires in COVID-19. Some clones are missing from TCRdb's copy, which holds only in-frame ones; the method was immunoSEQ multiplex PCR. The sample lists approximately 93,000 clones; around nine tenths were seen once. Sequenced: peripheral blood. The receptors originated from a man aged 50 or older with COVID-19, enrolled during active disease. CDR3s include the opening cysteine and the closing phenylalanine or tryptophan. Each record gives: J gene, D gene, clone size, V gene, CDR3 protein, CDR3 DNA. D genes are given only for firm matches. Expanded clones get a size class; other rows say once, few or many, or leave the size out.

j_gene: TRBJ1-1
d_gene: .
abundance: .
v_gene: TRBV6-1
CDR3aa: CASSGTWGGSRGTEAFF
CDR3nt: TGTGCCAGCAGTGGCACGTGGGGGGGCAGCCGCGGGACTGAAGCTTTCTTT

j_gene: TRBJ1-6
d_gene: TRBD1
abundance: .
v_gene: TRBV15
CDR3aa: CATSRDRGSPLHF
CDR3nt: TGTGCCACCAGCCGCGACAGGGGATCACCCCTCCACTTT

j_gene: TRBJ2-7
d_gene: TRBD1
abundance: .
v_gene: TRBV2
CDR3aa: CASGNRGHEQYF
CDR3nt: TGTGCCAGCGGGAACAGGGGACACGAGCAGTACTTC

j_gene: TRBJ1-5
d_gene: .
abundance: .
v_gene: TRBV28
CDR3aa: CASSPAIDQPQHF
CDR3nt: TGTGCCAGCAGTCCCGCGATTGATCAGCCCCAGCATTTT

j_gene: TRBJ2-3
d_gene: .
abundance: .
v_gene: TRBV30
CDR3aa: CAYSRSVRDTQYF
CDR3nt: TGTGCCTATAGCCGGTCCGTGAGAGATACGCAGTATTTT

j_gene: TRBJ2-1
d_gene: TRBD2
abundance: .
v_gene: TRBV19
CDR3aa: CASSVLAGGHNEQFF
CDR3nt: TGTGCCAGTAGTGTACTAGCGGGGGGACACAATGAGCAGTTCTTC

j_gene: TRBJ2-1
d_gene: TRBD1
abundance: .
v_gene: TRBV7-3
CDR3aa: CASSPGAGGFYNEQFF
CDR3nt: TGTGCCAGCAGCCCCGGGGCAGGGGGCTTCTACAATGAGCAGTTCTTC

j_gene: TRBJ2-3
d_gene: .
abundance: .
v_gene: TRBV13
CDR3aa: CASSRLLPGTDTQYF
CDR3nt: TGTGCCAGCAGCCGCCTCTTGCCGGGGACAGATACGCAGTATTTT

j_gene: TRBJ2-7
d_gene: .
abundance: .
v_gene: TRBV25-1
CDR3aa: CASSPGTPYEQYF
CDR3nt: TGTGCCAGCAGCCCTGGGACACCCTACGAGCAGTACTTC

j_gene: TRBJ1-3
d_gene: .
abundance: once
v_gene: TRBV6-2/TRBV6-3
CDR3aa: CASSQLGVPGNTIYF
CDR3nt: TGTGCCAGCAGTCAACTTGGAGTCCCTGGAAACACCATATATTTT

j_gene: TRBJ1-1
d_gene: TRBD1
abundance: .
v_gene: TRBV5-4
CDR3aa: CASSLPGQLPEAFF
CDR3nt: TGTGCCAGCAGCCTCCCGGGACAGCTGCCTGAAGCTTTCTTT

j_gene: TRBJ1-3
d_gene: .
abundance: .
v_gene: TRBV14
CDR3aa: CASSQGGQHTIYF
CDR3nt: TGTGCCAGCAGCCAAGGAGGCCAGCACACCATATATTTT

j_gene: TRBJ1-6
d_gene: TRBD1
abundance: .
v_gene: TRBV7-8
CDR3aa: CASSLDGPGTGSPLHF
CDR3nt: TGTGCCAGCAGCTTAGATGGTCCCGGGACAGGGTCACCCCTCCACTTT

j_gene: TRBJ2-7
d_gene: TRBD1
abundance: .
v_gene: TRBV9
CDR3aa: CASSVGVTGDYEQYF
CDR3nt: TGTGCCAGCAGCGTAGGGGTGACAGGGGACTACGAGCAGTACTTC

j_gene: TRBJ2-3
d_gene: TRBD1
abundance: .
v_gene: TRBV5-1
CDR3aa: CASSRSGQGSTDTQYF
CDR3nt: TGCGCCAGCAGCCGATCGGGACAGGGAAGCACAGATACGCAGTATTTT

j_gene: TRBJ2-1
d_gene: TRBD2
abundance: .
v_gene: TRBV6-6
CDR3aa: CASSYQTSGGNEQFF
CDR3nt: TGTGCCAGCAGTTACCAGACTAGCGGGGGAAATGAGCAGTTCTTC

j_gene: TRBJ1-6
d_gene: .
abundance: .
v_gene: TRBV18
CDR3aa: CASSPPTGRSNSPLHF
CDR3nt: TGTGCCAGCTCACCCCCAACGGGGAGGAGTAATTCACCCCTCCACTTT

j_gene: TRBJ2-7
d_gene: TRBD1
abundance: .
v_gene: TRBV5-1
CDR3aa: CASSLGTGGEQYF
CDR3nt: TGCGCCAGCAGCTTAGGGACAGGGGGCGAGCAGTACTTC

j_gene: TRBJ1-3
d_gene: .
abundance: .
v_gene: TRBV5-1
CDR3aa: CASSLSTDFSGNTIYF
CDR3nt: TGCGCCAGCAGCTTGTCGACAGACTTCTCTGGAAACACCATATATTTT

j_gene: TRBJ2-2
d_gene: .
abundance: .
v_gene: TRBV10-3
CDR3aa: CAISESIATGTGELFF
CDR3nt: TGTGCCATCAGTGAGTCCATAGCCACCGGCACCGGGGAGCTGTTTTTT

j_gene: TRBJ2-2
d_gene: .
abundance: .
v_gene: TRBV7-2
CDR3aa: CASSRWDTNTGELFF
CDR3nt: TGTGCCAGCAGCAGGTGGGACACTAACACCGGGGAGCTGTTTTTT

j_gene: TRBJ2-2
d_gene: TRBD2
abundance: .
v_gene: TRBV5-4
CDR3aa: CASSLGTSGDNGELFF
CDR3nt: TGTGCCAGCAGCTTGGGGACTAGCGGGGATAACGGGGAGCTGTTTTTT

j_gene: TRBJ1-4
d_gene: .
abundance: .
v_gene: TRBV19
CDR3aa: CASAVMGLTNEKLFF
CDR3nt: TGTGCCAGCGCTGTGATGGGCCTAACTAATGAAAAACTGTTTTTT

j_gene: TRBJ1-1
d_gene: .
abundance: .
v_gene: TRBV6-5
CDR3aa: CASRKFTGLNTEAFF
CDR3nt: TGTGCCAGCAGAAAATTCACAGGATTAAACACTGAAGCTTTCTTT

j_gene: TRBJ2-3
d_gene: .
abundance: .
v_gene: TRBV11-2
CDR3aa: CASSRGDTQYF
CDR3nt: TGTGCCAGCAGCCGAGGAGATACGCAGTATTTT